This T cell receptor beta chain was identified in a study of T cells in localized non-small cell lung cancer (dated by TCRdb to 2019 to 2021). With respect to the entire study: Comparing tumors with uninvolved tumor-adjacent lungs, the study looked at the T cell repertoires of 220 or so patients with early-stage NSCLC. NSCLC patients had a mean age of approximately 70 years, and 120 to 150 were male and 107 female. All 230 or so NSCLC patients in the cohort were treatment-naive and had localized lung tumors that were resected. General study outcomes and caveats: Because the study design was exploratory, TCR variables were selected using unadjusted p-values without false-discovery rate correction. Of the top 100 tumor clones, a median of roughly 53 were detected in paired uninvolved adjacent lung; roughly 26 were also among that lung's top 100. Uninvolved tumor-adjacent lung showed the highest T cell clonality, higher than tumor, which suggests more focused antigenic responses in the uninvolved tumor-adjacent lung. Because multi-region tumor sequencing was not done, intratumor heterogeneity could not be ruled out. Longer overall survival was associated with higher T cell density in blood, whereas shorter survival was associated with higher clonality in adjacent lung.

Counted from cysteine to phenylalanine, this CDR3 has 16 amino acids. Only the CDR3 DNA is retained, 48 bases long and in frame from the first base. Relative to germline, V is missing 2 bases and J is missing 5 bases, with 9 bases of the junction outside any gene match. CDR1 MNHEY and CDR2 SVGAGI were looked up in the germline V gene. The immunoSEQ Assay was used to sequence TCR beta CDR3 regions from DNA. Regarding the original processing steps: T cell density was computed as TCR beta template counts normalized to usable DNA estimated by amplifying housekeeping genes. Richness was estimated using the preseqR package, with extrapolation to 400,000 templates for PBMC samples and to 120,000 templates for tissue samples. Clonality was defined by subtracting Pielou's evenness from one. Tissue-enriched TCRs were identified through differential abundance testing performed on productive amino-acid clonotypes, with a minimum total count of 5 and an alpha of 0.1. Repertoire overlap between compartments was quantified with the Jaccard Index and Morisita Overlap Index. GLIPH grouped TCR beta CDR3s together with public tetramer-defined viral CDR3s, and a viral motif had to include at least three viral sequences and show V-gene enrichment. Not all clones reach the TCRdb copy of this immuneACCESS table, which keeps in-frame sequences only. Checked studies attribute under half of the gap to unresolved V genes and leave the rest unexplained. V, J and clone size reflect that table, while D and trimming were determined from the DNA. The sample data list fewer than 40,000 clones, and 93% of these were observed just once. 6.5% to 10% of the sample goes to the ten largest clones.

On this clone itself: Its antigen is still unknown. No much larger clonotype is one base removed from it; base qualities were not supplied.

At diagnosis, tumor, uninvolved tumor-adjacent lung and peripheral blood were collected and then preserved as a mix of FFPE and fresh-frozen material. For TCR repertoire profiling, blood samples were analyzed in the form of peripheral blood mononuclear cells. This receptor was identified in a female donor older than 55 with stage I lung adenocarcinoma. The chain couples TRBV6-5 to TRBJ2-7; the central 10 bases match TRBD1. The specimen comprised peripheral blood, sampled before any cancer treatment. The CDR3 protein sequence reads: CASSYTPGQGIHEQYF. The nucleotide sequence is given as TGTGCCAGCAGTTACACACCGGGACAGGGGATCCACGAGCAGTACTTC.